These T cell receptor beta chains were read from a single sample in a study of CD8+CD57+ T cells in acquired aplastic anemia. TCRdb re-derived calls from the reads in MiXCR, one entry per CDR3 protein. There are about 170,000 distinct CDR3 sequences in the sample; approximately 60% occur only once, and 45% to 55% lies in the top ten. The specimen was sorted CD4+, CD8+, or CD8+CD57+ T cells (not recorded which) from PBMCs. Receptor source: a human donor in good health. Both conserved end residues are part of each CDR3. D genes are given only for firm matches. The size of a clone is reported for some rows only, either as once, few or many, or as a class for expanded clones.

clone_size	v_call	j_call	d_call	cdr3_length	cdr3_nt	cdr3_aa
once	TRBV12-3/TRBV12-4	TRBJ2-7	TRBD2	12	TGTGCCAGCCAACCGGCGGGGGGCGGGCAGTACTTC	CASQPAGGGQYF
.	TRBV20-1	TRBJ2-3	TRBD2	14	TGCAGTTCTGAGCTAGCGGGGTTGGCAGATACGCAGTATTTT	CSSELAGLADTQYF
.	TRBV7-9	TRBJ2-1	.	12	TGTGCCAGCAGCTTAGAACGGATCGAGCAGTTCTTC	CASSLERIEQFF
.	TRBV29-1	TRBJ2-3	.	14	TGCAGCGTTGAGGTCGGAATAAGCACAGATACGCAGTATTTT	CSVEVGISTDTQYF
many	TRBV7-3	TRBJ2-1	TRBD1	14	TGTGCCAGCAGCTTGGCGCCAGGGGGCAATGAGCAGTTCTTC	CASSLAPGGNEQFF
once	TRBV7-2	TRBJ1-2	TRBD1	15	TGTGCCAGCAGCCCTAGCGCTGGACAGGGGGGTGGCTACACCTTC	CASSPSAGQGGGYTF
many	TRBV6-5	TRBJ2-5	TRBD1	15	TGTGCCAGCCAACCCGGGACAGGGAAAAGAGAGACCCAGTACTTC	CASQPGTGKRETQYF
many	TRBV12-3/TRBV12-4	TRBJ2-5	.	11	TGTGCCAGCAGGATCAGGGAGACCCAGTACTTC	CASRIRETQYF
few	TRBV30	TRBJ2-7	.	14	TGTGCCTGGAGTGTTGGTCAAGTTCAATACGAGCAGTACTTC	CAWSVGQVQYEQYF
.	TRBV2	TRBJ2-5	.	11	TGTGCCAGCAGTGATACTGGAGCCCTGACCTTC	CASSDTGALTF
.	TRBV9	TRBJ2-2	.	15	TGTGCCAGCAGCGGATCGGGGGGCCGCACCGGGGAGCTGTTTTTT	CASSGSGGRTGELFF
many	TRBV11-3	TRBJ2-5	TRBD2	17	TGTGCCAGCAGCCAAAGCCGGGCATACAGCCCGGGGGGGACCCAGTACTTC	CASSQSRAYSPGGTQYF
.	TRBV12-3/TRBV12-4	TRBJ1-6	.	14	TGTGCCAGCAGATTCCGGGACCACAATTCACCCCTCCACTTT	CASRFRDHNSPLHF
.	TRBV7-3	TRBJ2-5	TRBD2	16	TGTGCCAGCAGCCATTGGACTAGCGGGGAGCAAGAGACCCAGTACTTC	CASSHWTSGEQETQYF